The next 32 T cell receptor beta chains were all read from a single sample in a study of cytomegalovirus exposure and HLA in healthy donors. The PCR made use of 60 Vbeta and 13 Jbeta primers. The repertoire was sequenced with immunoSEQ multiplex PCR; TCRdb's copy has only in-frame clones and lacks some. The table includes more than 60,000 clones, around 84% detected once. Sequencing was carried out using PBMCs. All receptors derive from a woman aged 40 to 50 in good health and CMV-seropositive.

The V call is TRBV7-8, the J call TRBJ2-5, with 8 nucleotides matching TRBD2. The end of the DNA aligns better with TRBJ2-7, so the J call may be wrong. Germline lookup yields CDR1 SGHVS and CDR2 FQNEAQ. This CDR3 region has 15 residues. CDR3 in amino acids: CASSLTRGASYEQYF. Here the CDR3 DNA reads TGTGCCAGCAGCTTAACGCGGGGGGCCTCCTACGAGCAGTACTTC.

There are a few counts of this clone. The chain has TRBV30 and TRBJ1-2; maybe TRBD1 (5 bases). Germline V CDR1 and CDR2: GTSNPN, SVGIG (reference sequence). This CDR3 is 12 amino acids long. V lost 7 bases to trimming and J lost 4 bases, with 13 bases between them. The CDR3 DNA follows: TGTGCCTCGACACGGGGGACCTATGGCTACACCTTC. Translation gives CASTRGTYGYTF.

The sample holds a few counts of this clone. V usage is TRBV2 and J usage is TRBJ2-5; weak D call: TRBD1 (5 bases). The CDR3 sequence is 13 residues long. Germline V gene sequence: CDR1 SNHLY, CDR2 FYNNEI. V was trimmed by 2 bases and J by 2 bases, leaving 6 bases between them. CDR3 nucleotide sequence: TGTGCCAGCAGTGAAAAGGGGCAAGAGACCCAGTACTTC. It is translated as CASSEKGQETQYF.

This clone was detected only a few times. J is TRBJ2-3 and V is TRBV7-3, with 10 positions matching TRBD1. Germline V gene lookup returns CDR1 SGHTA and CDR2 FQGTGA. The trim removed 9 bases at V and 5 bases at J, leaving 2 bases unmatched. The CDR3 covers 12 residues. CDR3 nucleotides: TGTGCCAGTGGACAGGGGGTAGATACGCAGTATTTT. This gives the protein CASGQGVDTQYF.

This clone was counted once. The CDR3 DNA follows: TGTGCCAGCAGGCTAGTCAGCGGTGCGGAGTTCTTC. It specifies CASRLVSGAEFF. The rearrangement links TRBV28 to TRBJ2-1; maybe TRBD2 (5 bases). The germline V and J ends were trimmed by 6 bases and 14 bases, with 17 bases remaining between them. The germline V gene has CDR1 MDHEN and CDR2 SYDVKM. The CDR3 has 12 residues.

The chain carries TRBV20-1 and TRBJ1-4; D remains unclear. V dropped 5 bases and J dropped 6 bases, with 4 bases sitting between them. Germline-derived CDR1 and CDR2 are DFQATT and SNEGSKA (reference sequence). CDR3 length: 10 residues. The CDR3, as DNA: TGCAGTGCTCGGGATGAAAAACTGTTTTTT. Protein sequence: CSARDEKLFF.

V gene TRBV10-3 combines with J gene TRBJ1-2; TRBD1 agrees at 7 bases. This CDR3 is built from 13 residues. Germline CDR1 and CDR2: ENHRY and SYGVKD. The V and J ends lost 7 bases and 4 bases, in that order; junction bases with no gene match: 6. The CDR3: CAITRDRAYGYTF. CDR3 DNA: TGTGCCATCACCAGAGACAGGGCCTATGGCTACACCTTC.

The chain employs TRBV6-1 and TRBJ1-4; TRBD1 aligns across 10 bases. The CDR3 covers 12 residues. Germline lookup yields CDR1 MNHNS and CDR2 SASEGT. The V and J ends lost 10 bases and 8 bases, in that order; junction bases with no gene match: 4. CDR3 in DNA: TGTGCCATCGGACAGGGGGGCGAAAAACTGTTTTTT. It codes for CAIGQGGEKLFF.

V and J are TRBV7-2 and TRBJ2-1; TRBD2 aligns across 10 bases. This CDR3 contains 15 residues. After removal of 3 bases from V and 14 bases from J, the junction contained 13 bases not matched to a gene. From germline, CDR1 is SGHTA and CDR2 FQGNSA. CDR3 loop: CASSLLTSGPPVKFF. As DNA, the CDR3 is TGTGCCAGCAGCTTGCTGACTAGCGGGCCTCCGGTTAAGTTCTTC.

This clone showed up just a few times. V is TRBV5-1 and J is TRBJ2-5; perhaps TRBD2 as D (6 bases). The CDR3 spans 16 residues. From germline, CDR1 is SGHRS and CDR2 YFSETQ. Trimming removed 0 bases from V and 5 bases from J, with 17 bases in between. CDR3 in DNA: TGCGCCAGCAGCTTGGTTGGGCTCCCCGGAGGGGAGACCCAGTACTTC. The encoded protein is CASSLVGLPGGETQYF.

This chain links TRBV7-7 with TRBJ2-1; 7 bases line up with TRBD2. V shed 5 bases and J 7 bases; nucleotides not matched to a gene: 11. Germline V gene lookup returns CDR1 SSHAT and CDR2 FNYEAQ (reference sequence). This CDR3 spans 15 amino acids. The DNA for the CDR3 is TGTGCCAGCAGCACCTCTAGCGGAAAGGGGAATGAGCAGTTCTTC. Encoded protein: CASSTSSGKGNEQFF.

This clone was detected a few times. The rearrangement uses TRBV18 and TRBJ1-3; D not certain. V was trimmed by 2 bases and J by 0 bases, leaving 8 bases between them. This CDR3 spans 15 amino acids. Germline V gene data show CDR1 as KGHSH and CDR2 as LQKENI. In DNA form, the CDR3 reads TGTGCCAGCTCACCAGAATCGAGCTCTGGAAACACCATATATTTT. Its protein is CASSPESSSGNTIYF.

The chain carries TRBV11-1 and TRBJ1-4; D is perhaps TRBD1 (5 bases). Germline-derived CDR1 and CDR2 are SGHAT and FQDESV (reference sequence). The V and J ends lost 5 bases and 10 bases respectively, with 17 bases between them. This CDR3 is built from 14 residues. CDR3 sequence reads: CASSARDGRGKLFF. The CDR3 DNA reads TGTGCCAGCAGCGCCCGGGACGGGCGGGGAAAACTGTTTTTT.

The CDR3 bases are TGTGCCAGCACCCCCGGGGAGTTCCCCTACGAGCAGTACTTC. This codes for CASTPGEFPYEQYF. V is TRBV28 and J is TRBJ2-7; TRBD2 might be the D (5 bases). The CDR3 contains 14 residues. V lost 7 bases, J lost 2 bases, and 15 bases lay in between. CDR1 MDHEN and CDR2 SYDVKM come from the germline V gene.

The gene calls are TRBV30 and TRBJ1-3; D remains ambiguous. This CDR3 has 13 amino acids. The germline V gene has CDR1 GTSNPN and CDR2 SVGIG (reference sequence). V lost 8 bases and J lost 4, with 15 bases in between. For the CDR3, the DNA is TGTGCCAAAAGCGGACGGGAAGGAAACACCATATATTTT. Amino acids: CAKSGREGNTIYF.

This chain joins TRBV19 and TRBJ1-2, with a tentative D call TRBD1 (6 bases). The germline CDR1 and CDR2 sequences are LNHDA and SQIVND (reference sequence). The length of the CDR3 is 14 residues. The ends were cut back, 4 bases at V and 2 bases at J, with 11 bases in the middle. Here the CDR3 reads CASSRDRNNYGYTF. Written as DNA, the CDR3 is TGTGCCAGTAGTAGAGACAGGAACAACTATGGCTACACCTTC.

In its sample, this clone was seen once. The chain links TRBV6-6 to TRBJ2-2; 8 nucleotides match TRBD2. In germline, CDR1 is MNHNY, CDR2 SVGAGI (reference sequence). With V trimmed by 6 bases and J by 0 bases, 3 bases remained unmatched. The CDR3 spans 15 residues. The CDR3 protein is CASSPGGANTGELFF. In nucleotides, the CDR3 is TGTGCCAGCAGCCCCGGGGGGGCGAACACCGGGGAGCTGTTTTTT.

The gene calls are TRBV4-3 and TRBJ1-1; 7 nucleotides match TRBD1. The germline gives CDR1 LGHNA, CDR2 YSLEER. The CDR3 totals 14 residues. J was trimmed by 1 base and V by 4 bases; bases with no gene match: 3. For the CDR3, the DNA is TGCGCCAGCAGCCGGACAGGCCCGAACACTGAAGCTTTCTTT. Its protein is CASSRTGPNTEAFF.

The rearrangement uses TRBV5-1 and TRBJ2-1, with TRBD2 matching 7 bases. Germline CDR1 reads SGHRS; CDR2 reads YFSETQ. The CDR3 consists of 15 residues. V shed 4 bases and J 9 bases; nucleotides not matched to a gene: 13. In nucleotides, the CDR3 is TGCGCCAGCAGCCCGAGCGGGGTGATTGAAACTGAGCAGTTCTTC. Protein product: CASSPSGVIETEQFF.

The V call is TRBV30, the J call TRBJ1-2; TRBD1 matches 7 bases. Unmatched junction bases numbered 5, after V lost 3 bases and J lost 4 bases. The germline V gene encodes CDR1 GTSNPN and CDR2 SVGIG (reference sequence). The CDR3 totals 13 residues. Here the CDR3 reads CAWSTGDSYGYTF. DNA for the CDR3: TGTGCCTGGAGCACAGGGGATTCCTATGGCTACACCTTC.

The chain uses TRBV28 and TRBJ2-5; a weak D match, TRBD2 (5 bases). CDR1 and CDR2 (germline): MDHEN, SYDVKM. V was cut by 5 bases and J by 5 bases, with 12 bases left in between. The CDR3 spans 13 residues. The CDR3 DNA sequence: TGTGCCAGCAGTCAAACTAGATTTGAGACCCAGTACTTC. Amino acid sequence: CASSQTRFETQYF.

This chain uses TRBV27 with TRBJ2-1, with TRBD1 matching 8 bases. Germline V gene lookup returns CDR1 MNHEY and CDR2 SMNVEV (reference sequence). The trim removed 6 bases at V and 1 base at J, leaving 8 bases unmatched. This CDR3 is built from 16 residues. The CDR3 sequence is CASRPGTGSSYNEQFF. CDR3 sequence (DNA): TGTGCCAGCAGACCCGGGACAGGAAGTTCCTACAATGAGCAGTTCTTC.

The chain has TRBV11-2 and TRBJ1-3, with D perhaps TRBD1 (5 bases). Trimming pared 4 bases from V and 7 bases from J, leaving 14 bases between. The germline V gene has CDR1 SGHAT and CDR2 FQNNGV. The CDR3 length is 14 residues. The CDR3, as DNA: TGTGCCAGCAGCTGGGAAGGGGCCGGGAACACCATATATTTT. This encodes CASSWEGAGNTIYF.

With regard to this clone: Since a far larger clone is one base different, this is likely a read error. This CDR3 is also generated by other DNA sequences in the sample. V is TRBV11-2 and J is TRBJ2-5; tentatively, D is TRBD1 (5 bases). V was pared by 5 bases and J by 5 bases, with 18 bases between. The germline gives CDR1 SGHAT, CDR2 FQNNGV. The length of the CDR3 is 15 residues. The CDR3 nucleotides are TGTGCCAGCAGCCCCGAAGACAGCCCCCGGGAGACCCAGTACTTC. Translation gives CASSPEDSPRETQYF.

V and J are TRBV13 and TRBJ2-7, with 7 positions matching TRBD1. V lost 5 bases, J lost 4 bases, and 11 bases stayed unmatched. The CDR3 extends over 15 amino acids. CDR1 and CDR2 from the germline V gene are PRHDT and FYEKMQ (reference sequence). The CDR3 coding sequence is TGTGCCAGCAGCACGCGACAGGGAACGGCATACGAGCAGTACTTC. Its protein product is CASSTRQGTAYEQYF.

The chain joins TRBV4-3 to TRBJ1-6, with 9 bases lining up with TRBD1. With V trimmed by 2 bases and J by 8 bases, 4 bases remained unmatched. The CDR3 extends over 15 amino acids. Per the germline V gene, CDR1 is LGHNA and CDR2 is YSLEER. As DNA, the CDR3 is TGCGCCAGCAGCCAACTTCGACAGGGGGATTCACCCCTCCACTTT. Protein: CASSQLRQGDSPLHF.

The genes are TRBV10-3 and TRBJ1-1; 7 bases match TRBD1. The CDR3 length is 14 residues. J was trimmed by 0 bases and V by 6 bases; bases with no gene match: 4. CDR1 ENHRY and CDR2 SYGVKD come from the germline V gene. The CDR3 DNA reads TGTGCCATCAGGGGGACAGCCATGAACACTGAAGCTTTCTTT. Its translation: CAIRGTAMNTEAFF.

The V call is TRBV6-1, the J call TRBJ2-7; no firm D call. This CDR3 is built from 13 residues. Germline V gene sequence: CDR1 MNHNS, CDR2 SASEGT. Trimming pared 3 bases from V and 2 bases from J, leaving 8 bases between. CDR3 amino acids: CASSDDGAYEQYF. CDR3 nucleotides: TGTGCCAGCAGTGACGACGGAGCCTACGAGCAGTACTTC.

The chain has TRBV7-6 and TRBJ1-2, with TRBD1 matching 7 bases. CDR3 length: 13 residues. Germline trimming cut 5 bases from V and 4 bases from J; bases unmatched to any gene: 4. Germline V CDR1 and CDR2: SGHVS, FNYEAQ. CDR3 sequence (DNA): TGTGCCAGCAGCGAGGGGGCTGGCTATGGCTACACCTTC. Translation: CASSEGAGYGYTF.

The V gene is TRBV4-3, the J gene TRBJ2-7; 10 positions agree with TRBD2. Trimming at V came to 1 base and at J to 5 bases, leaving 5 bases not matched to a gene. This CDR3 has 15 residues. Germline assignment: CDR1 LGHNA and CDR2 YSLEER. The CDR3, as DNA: TGCGCCAGCAGCCAAGGAACTAGCGGGGTCGACGAGCAGTACTTC. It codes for CASSQGTSGVDEQYF.

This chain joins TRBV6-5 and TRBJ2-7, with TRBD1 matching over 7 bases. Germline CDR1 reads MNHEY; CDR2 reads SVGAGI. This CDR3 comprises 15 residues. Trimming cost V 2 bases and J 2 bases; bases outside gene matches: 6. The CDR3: CASSYGTGVPYEQYF. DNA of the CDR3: TGTGCCAGCAGTTACGGTACAGGGGTCCCCTACGAGCAGTACTTC.

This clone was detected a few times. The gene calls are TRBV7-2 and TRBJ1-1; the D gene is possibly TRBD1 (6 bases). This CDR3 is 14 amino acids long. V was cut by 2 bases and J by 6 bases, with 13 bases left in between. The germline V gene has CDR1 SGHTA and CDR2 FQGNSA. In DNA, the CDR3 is TGTGCCAGCAGCTTAATTCAGGGGTCCCCTGAAGCTTTCTTT. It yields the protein CASSLIQGSPEAFF.